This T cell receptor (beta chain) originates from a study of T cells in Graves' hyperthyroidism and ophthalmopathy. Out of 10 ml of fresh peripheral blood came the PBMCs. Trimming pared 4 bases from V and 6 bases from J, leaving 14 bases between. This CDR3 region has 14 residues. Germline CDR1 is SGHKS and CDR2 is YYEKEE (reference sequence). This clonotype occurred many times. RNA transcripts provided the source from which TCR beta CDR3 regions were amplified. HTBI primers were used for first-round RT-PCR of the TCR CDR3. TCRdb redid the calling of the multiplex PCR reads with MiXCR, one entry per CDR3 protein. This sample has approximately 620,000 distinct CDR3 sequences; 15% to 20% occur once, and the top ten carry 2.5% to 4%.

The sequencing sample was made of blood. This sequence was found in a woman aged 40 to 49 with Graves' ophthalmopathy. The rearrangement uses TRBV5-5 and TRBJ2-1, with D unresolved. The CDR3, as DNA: TGTGCCAGCAGCAACGACCTCTACTCCAATGAGCAGTTCTTC. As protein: CASSNDLYSNEQFF.